This TCR beta chain came from a study of T cells in Graves' hyperthyroidism and ophthalmopathy. Ophthalmopathy cases met thresholds of Clinical Activity Score at least 3, NOSPECS grade at least 4 and duration under 3 months. Germline-derived CDR1 and CDR2 are GTSNPN and SVGIG (reference sequence). Trimming removed 1 base from V and 3 bases from J, with 16 bases in between. The CDR3 extends over 15 amino acids. About this clonotype itself: The target antigen is unknown.

Amplification yielded TCR beta CDR3 regions, with RNA transcripts as the source. The HTBI primer set served for first-round RT-PCR of the TCR CDR3. TCRdb itself ran the multiplex PCR reads through MiXCR, one entry per CDR3 protein. The table records about 500,000 distinct CDR3 sequences, roughly a sixth of them present only once. Whole-study findings and limits: Blood also showed most of the thyroid clonotypes that were expanded above 0.001.

This chain connects TRBV30 to TRBJ2-7; D possibly corresponds to TRBD1 (6 bases). The clonotype comes from a woman under 30 with Graves' ophthalmopathy. Material for sequencing was blood. Here the CDR3 DNA reads TGTGCCTGGAGTGGTACAGGGCTTTTGAACTACGAGCAGTACTTC. It translates to CAWSGTGLLNYEQYF.